The rows below give T cell receptor beta chains drawn from one sample of a study of regulatory dendritic cells for organ transplantation. Produced via immunoSEQ multiplex PCR; TCRdb's table is partial and in-frame only. Of roughly 5,200 clones listed, around three fifths are singletons. The sequenced material came from memory CD8+ T cells from blood. The receptors stem from a human donor in good health. CDR3s include the opening cysteine and the closing phenylalanine or tryptophan. Fields, in order: J gene, V gene, CDR3 protein.

>TRBJ2-3|TRBV6-1
CASSEERTGPDTQYF
>TRBJ1-5|TRBV10-2
CASSDYLQPQHF
>TRBJ2-6|TRBV5-6
CASSFVAVRSGANVLTF
>TRBJ2-3|TRBV9
CASSVVRGGALDTQYF
>TRBJ2-1|TRBV4-1
CASSQQQGSYNEQFF
>TRBJ2-1|TRBV7-7
CASSLGTSGWDEQFF
>TRBJ2-7|TRBV7-2
CASSLGRTNYEQYF
>TRBJ2-1|TRBV7-8
CASGAGGLNEQFF
>TRBJ1-5|TRBV2
CASSEWLDRIKPQHF
>TRBJ2-5|TRBV15
CATSGFAASGGPWAQYF
>TRBJ2-2|TRBV29-1
CSVVPSYSGGADAGELFF
>TRBJ2-7|TRBV7-6
CASSLQASGGLISYEQYF
>TRBJ2-3|TRBV7-7
CASSFSGGDGDTQYF
>TRBJ2-5|TRBV29-1
CSVWTSDRETQYF
>TRBJ2-7|TRBV4-2
CASSQETRGGNEQYF
>TRBJ2-1|TRBV5-5
CASSSGRNNEQFF
>TRBJ1-3|TRBV7-2
CASKNRTGNTIYF
>TRBJ1-5|TRBV14
CASSQGTRQPQHF
>TRBJ1-6|TRBV2
CASSEVGSSYNSPLHF
>TRBJ2-7|TRBV4-3
CASSQAVDLGPYEQYF
>TRBJ2-1|TRBV6-4
CASTLSGGGPYNEQFF
>TRBJ1-5|TRBV6-4
CASSAPGGNQPQHF
>TRBJ2-7|TRBV7-2
CASSLRGQINYEQYF
>TRBJ1-5|TRBV4-1
CASSQDGGIGNQPQHF
>TRBJ2-1|TRBV5-6
CASSLGGALNEQFF
>TRBJ2-6|TRBV5-1
CASSSPPGQGNSGANVLTF
>TRBJ2-7|TRBV6-1
CASRGTGGYEQYF
>TRBJ1-6|TRBV7-2
CASRSGTGSYNSPLHF
>TRBJ2-6|TRBV5-6
CASSLPMGDVLTF
>TRBJ1-2|TRBV29-1
CSVENPDRRYGYTF
>TRBJ2-5|TRBV11-1
CASSLVGTGKETQYF
>TRBJ2-7|TRBV7-9
CASSLDRDNEQYF
>TRBJ2-2|TRBV9
CASSVGALNTGELFF
>TRBJ2-7|TRBV4-2
CASSQEVRGLSYEQYF
>TRBJ2-1|TRBV11-3
CASSPRTYNEQFF
>TRBJ2-3|TRBV6-6
CASSKTSAESTDTQYF
>TRBJ2-7|TRBV19
CASSNAGGSYEQYF
>TRBJ2-1|TRBV27
CASIPTGQRSYNEQFF
>TRBJ2-7|TRBV18
CASSPLGPGQRPVLF
>TRBJ1-2|TRBV19
CASSSLGTGKYGYTF
>TRBJ1-2|TRBV7-9
CASSLGTALRGYTF
>TRBJ1-4|TRBV2
CATRPGGPEEKLFF
>TRBJ2-2|TRBV4-1
CASSQTGAGELFF
>TRBJ2-2|TRBV6-5
CASSWGTANAGELFF
>TRBJ2-1|TRBV27
CASSPSLVRGADNEQFF
>TRBJ1-2|TRBV10-3
CAISESPDRPTNYGYTF
>TRBJ1-5|TRBV6-1
CASSGGGEEQPQHF
>TRBJ2-7|TRBV5-6
CASSLSRGRGYEQYF
>TRBJ1-1|TRBV29-1
CSVEAAGTANTEAFF
>TRBJ1-1|TRBV4-1
CASSPEKGEGRNTEAFF
>TRBJ2-7|TRBV13
CASSLGWTPAPEQYF
>TRBJ2-5|TRBV5-1
CASSLAGRVETQYF
>TRBJ2-7|TRBV19
CASSIEKNPDRGGLGHYEQYF
>TRBJ2-1|TRBV4-3
CASSQDPSGGYNEQFF